This TCR beta chain derives from a study of human T cells and chemical hapten exposure. TCRdb reprocessed the RACE reads via MiXCR and lists one record per CDR3 protein. The sample includes roughly 120,000 distinct CDR3 sequences, 13% seen only once; the top ten take around 3%. This CDR3 comprises 15 residues. The germline V and J ends were trimmed by 0 bases and 6 bases, with 12 bases remaining between them. Germline assignment: CDR1 LGHNA and CDR2 YSLEER. The time point is: pre-sensitization, week 0. As to treatment: therapeutic diphenylcyclopropenone sensitization with weekly scalp DPC. This specimen was whole blood, taken in connection with sensitization to the hapten diphenylcyclopropenone (DPC). V is TRBV4-3 and J is TRBJ1-3, with D unclear. The TCR originated in a woman aged 18-29 years with alopecia areata. Some clones in this sample may be carry-over from other donors' samples. CDR3 DNA: TGCGCCAGCAGCCAAGAGACCCAGGTCGAAAACACCATATATTTT. This encodes CASSQETQVENTIYF.